A selection of T cell receptor beta chains follows, all from one sample in a study of cytomegalovirus exposure and HLA in healthy donors. Repertoires were generated with immunoSEQ multiplex PCR, while TCRdb's copy carries only in-frame clones and drops some. Among over 60,000 clones, roughly 96% were seen once, and the ten largest hold around 2.5%. Sequenced: PBMCs. Receptor source: a man between 18 and 29 years old in good health and CMV-seronegative. Both conserved end residues are trimmed from each CDR3. D genes are given only for firm matches. Clone size appears in some rows only: once, few, many, or a class for an expanded clone.

.,TRBJ1-5,.,TRBV10-2,ASSQARSNQPQH
TRBD1,TRBJ1-5,.,TRBV19,ASNKDRVSNQPQH
TRBD1,TRBJ2-7,.,TRBV30,AWLGTGFTEQY
TRBD1,TRBJ1-1,.,TRBV10-3,AISEVEGQGMAF
.,TRBJ2-1,.,TRBV19,ASRAGSYNEQF
.,TRBJ2-5,.,TRBV28,ASSASRKGAGETQY
TRBD1,TRBJ1-2,.,TRBV11-3,ASSLEDRGLGYT
TRBD1,TRBJ1-5,.,TRBV19,ASSLPGQGARNQPQH
TRBD1,TRBJ1-1,.,TRBV6-6,ASSLGTATEAF
.,TRBJ1-1,.,TRBV6-1,ASSGETGTQAF
.,TRBJ1-5,.,TRBV6-6,ASTLGGQPQH
TRBD1,TRBJ2-3,.,TRBV2,ASSEDYPGQLSTDTQY
TRBD1,TRBJ2-5,.,TRBV5-4,ASSFVRKTGVLETQY
.,TRBJ2-7,.,TRBV6-4,ASSGGNGEQY
TRBD1,TRBJ2-7,.,TRBV9,ASSVAGTGSLYEQY
.,TRBJ2-2,.,TRBV9,ASSLAGELF
TRBD2,TRBJ2-7,.,TRBV10-3,AISEKAGTYEQY
.,TRBJ1-1,.,TRBV7-9,ASSLAGALGEAF
TRBD1,TRBJ1-5,.,TRBV4-1,ASSQGDRGSQPQH
.,TRBJ1-5,.,TRBV5-6,ASRLTGGDQPQH
TRBD1,TRBJ1-5,.,TRBV5-6,ASSLAGQEYQPQH
TRBD1,TRBJ2-2,.,TRBV19,ASSTRTGVGGNTGELF
TRBD2,TRBJ2-7,.,TRBV19,ASATSGNYEQY
.,TRBJ1-3,once,TRBV14,ASSQTWGTGNTIY
.,TRBJ2-1,.,TRBV27,ASSLSSTAPYLYNEQF
TRBD1,TRBJ2-5,.,TRBV23-1,ASSQRQGELEETQY
.,TRBJ2-7,.,TRBV14,ASSYKNLYEQY
.,TRBJ1-3,.,TRBV5-6,ASSLTGSGNTIY
TRBD1,TRBJ1-2,.,TRBV28,ASIRSGQRFDSRYGYT
TRBD1,TRBJ1-5,.,TRBV4-1,ASSQVHRGQPQH
TRBD1,TRBJ1-1,.,TRBV5-6,ASSSKGTGQWNTEAF
.,TRBJ1-2,.,TRBV2,ASSVGGVYGYT
TRBD1,TRBJ2-1,.,TRBV7-8,ASSLAGTGSYNEQF
TRBD2,TRBJ2-3,.,TRBV9,ASSVGTSGRSTQY
TRBD1,TRBJ1-2,.,TRBV5-4,ASSFRTGDYGYT
.,TRBJ2-7,.,TRBV18,ASSPGSSYEQY
TRBD1,TRBJ1-1,.,TRBV5-1,ASSLTTGKVAEAF
.,TRBJ2-7,.,TRBV28,ASSLPLGGAGYEQY
TRBD1,TRBJ2-1,once,TRBV5-5,ASSLKGGALYNEQF
TRBD1,TRBJ1-5,.,TRBV7-2,ASSEGAVGQPQH
TRBD1,TRBJ1-5,.,TRBV6-5,ASSYAGGGNQPQH
.,TRBJ1-1,.,TRBV6-5,ASSERTEAF
.,TRBJ2-5,.,TRBV4-1,ASSSHTREYQETQY
.,TRBJ2-3,.,TRBV7-6,ASSLGGRFTDTQY
TRBD2,TRBJ2-7,.,TRBV6-5,ASSYSGEGTYEQY
.,TRBJ1-1,.,TRBV7-9,ASSLEGVAQGTEAF
.,TRBJ2-1,.,TRBV30,AWSREHSYNEQF
.,TRBJ2-2,.,TRBV6-5,ASMGAAVNTGELF
.,TRBJ1-3,.,TRBV10-2,ASSEIGGSGNTIY
.,TRBJ2-1,.,TRBV5-4,ASSLEGGSYNEQF
TRBD1,TRBJ1-3,.,TRBV11-2,ASSQGAGNTIY
TRBD1,TRBJ2-2,.,TRBV10-3,AATTGGSNTGELF